This T cell receptor (beta chain) is from a study of a mutant IDH1 vaccine in newly diagnosed glioma. Overall study context: The start of vaccination came 4-6 weeks after radiotherapy alone, or with temozolomide cycles. The sex distribution of treated patients was approximately 62% male and about 38% female, with a mean age of around 40 years.

The time point: week 5, during vaccination. Every vaccine dose comprised 300 ug of mutant IDH1 20-mer peptide plus topical imiquimod. Concerning this clone: Its antigen is as yet unknown.

The CDR3 is 11 residues long. Germline V lookup: CDR1 SGHVS, CDR2 FNYEAQ. V lost 4 bases to trimming and J lost 8 bases, with 8 bases between them. Produced via immunoSEQ multiplex PCR; TCRdb's table is partial and in-frame only. The sample lists about 36,000 clones, roughly 79% occurring once. The TCR comes from a man in his fifties or sixties with glioma. The chain carries TRBV7-6 and TRBJ1-2, with D possibly TRBD1 on 5 matching bases. Sequenced material: PBMCs, taken from a glioma patient whose treatment included an IDH1 peptide vaccine. Here the CDR3 DNA reads TGTGCCAGCAGCTCAGGGTTCGGCTACACCTTC. It is translated as CASSSGFGYTF.